Each of the 3 T cell receptor beta chains below was sequenced from the same sample in a study of blood T cell repertoires in COVID-19. The data were produced by immunoSEQ multiplex PCR, yet TCRdb's version contains in-frame clones alone and is incomplete. Of 250,000 to 300,000 clones listed, about nine tenths are singletons. Specimen: peripheral blood. The receptors stem from a woman aged 45-59 years who had recovered from COVID-19.

This sequence joins TRBV6-5 and TRBJ1-1; 9 bases map to TRBD1. With V trimmed by 4 bases and J by 10 bases, 10 bases remained unmatched. CDR1 MNHEY and CDR2 SVGAGI come from the germline V gene. CDR3 size: 14 residues. The CDR3, as DNA: TGTGCCAGCAGTTCCCACGCACTGACAGGGGGAGCTTTCTTT. It yields the protein CASSSHALTGGAFF.

This rearrangement joins TRBV5-1 to TRBJ2-2; TRBD2 is a possible D gene (5 bases). The CDR3 loop spans 16 amino acids. The V end lost 0 bases, the J end lost 1 base, and 10 bases lay between the germline ends. Germline V CDR1 and CDR2: SGHRS, YFSETQ. CDR3: CASSLAPSRNTGELFF. The CDR3 DNA sequence: TGCGCCAGCAGCTTGGCCCCTAGCAGGAACACCGGGGAGCTGTTTTTT.

The chain combines TRBV3-1 (or the pseudogene TRBV3-2) with TRBJ2-7; tentatively, D is TRBD2 (5 bases). This CDR3 is built from 15 residues. Germline V gene data show CDR1 as LGHDT and CDR2 as YNNKEL (reference sequence). V was pared by 4 bases and J by 4 bases, with 17 bases between. CDR3: CASSLLGAEGYEQYF. CDR3 coding DNA: TGTGCCAGCAGCCTTCTCGGAGCTGAGGGTTACGAGCAGTACTTC.